This TCR beta chain was recorded in a study of T cell repertoires in cytomegalovirus infection. General study results and limits: HLA-C-restricted TCR beta clonotypes specific for CMV led the ex vivo response.

Via MiXCR, TCRdb re-called the reads, giving one row per CDR3 protein. The table lists approximately 1,000,000 distinct CDR3 sequences, roughly a third of them singletons. Germline CDR1 SGHRS, CDR2 YFSETQ. The ends were cut back, 1 base at V and 2 bases at J, with 12 bases in the middle. The CDR3 consists of 16 residues. About this clonotype: Antigen: not known.

The sample was cultured CD8+ T cells from PBMCs, taken from culture after CMV antigen stimulation. The TCR comes from a human donor in good health (CMV status not recorded). Some clones in this sample may be carry-over from other donors' samples. The V call is TRBV5-1, the J call TRBJ2-2; no reliable D call. The CDR3 nucleotides are TGCGCCAGCAGCTTGAGACGGTACGAAAACACCGGGGAGCTGTTTTTT. It codes for CASSLRRYENTGELFF.